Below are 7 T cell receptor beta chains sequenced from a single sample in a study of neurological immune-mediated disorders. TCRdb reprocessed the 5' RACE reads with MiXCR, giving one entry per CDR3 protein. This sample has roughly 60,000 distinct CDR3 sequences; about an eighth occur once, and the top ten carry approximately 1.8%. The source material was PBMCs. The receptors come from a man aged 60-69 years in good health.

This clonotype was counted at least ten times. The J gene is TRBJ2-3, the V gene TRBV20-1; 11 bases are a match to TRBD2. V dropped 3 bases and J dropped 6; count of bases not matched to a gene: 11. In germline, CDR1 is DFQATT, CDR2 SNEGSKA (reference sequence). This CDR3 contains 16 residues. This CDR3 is CSASASGGRGSDTQYF. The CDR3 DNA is TGCAGTGCTAGCGCTAGCGGGGGGCGGGGGTCGGATACGCAGTATTTT.

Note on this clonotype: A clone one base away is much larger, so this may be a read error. The CDR3 spells CASSYGTVRYGYTF. In DNA, the CDR3 is TGTGCCAGCAGTTACGGGACAGTGCGATATGGCTACACCTTC. This rearrangement joins TRBV6-6 to TRBJ1-2; 7 nucleotides match TRBD1. The CDR3 extends over 14 amino acids. The germline gives CDR1 MNHNY, CDR2 SVGAGI (reference sequence). The trim removed 2 bases at V and 5 bases at J, leaving 5 bases unmatched.

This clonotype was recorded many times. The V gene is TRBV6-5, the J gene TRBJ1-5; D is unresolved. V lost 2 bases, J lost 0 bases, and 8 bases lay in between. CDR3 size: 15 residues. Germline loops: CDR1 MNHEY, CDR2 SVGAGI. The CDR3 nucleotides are TGTGCCAGCAGTTACGGGCAGAGTAGCAATCAGCCCCAGCATTTT. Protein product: CASSYGQSSNQPQHF.

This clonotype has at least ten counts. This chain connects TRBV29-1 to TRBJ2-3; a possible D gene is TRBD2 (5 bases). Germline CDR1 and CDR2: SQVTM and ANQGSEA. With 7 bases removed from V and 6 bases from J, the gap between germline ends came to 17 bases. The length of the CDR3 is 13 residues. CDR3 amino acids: CSAYGPLADTQYF. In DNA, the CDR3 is TGCAGCGCTTACGGGCCCTTAGCGGATACGCAGTATTTT.

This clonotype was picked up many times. The CDR3 protein is CASSVSTDTQYF. The DNA for the CDR3 is TGTGCCAGCAGCGTAAGCACAGATACGCAGTATTTT. The V gene is TRBV9, the J gene TRBJ2-3, with unresolved D. V was clipped by 1 base and J by 0 bases, with 0 bases between them. CDR3 length: 12 amino acids. Per germline, CDR1 SGDLS and CDR2 YYNGEE.

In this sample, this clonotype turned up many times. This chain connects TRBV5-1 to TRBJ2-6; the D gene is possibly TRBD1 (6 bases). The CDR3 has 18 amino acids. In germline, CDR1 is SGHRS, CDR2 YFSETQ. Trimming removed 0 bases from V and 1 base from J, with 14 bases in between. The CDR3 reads CASSLGGQGSSGANVLTF. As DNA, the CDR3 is TGCGCCAGCAGCTTGGGGGGACAAGGATCTTCTGGGGCCAACGTCCTGACTTTC.

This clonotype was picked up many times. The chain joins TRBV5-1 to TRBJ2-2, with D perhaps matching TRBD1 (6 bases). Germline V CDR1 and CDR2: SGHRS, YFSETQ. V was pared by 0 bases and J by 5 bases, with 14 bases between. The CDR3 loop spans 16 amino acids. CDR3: CASSLGQGIGTGELFF. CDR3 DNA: TGCGCCAGCAGCTTGGGCCAGGGGATCGGTACCGGGGAGCTGTTTTTT.